This T cell receptor beta chain was sequenced in a study of glioma-infiltrating T cells. CDR3 length: 14 amino acids. Germline V CDR1 and CDR2: SGHAT, FQNNGV. V was cut by 6 bases and J by 2 bases, with 13 bases left in between. This clonotype was seen more than once but under ten times. TCR alpha and beta CDR3 regions were amplified from RNA using iRepertoire nested multiplex PCR. One entry per CDR3 protein results from TCRdb running MiXCR on the multiplex PCR reads. The data contain around 4,800 distinct CDR3 sequences, 31% of them singletons. The rearrangement uses TRBV11-2 and TRBJ2-5; D might be TRBD2 (7 bases). The receptor comes from a human donor with low-grade glioma or glioblastoma, undergoing nonglioma brain surgery, or in good health (not recorded which). Sequencing input: glioma tissue, nonneoplastic brain tissue, or PBMCs (not recorded which). CDR3 region: CASSRGAGQETQYF. DNA of the CDR3: TGTGCCAGCAGTCGGGGGGCAGGGCAAGAGACCCAGTACTTC.